Listed here is a single TCR beta chain. The antigen remains undetermined. Combining a sample-barcoded 5' primer with a J-beta primer mix, a second PCR ran for roughly 7 to 12 cycles. One entry per CDR3 protein results from TCRdb running MiXCR on the 5' RACE reads. There are 790,000 or so distinct CDR3 sequences in the sample; roughly three fifths occur only once, and 25% to 30% lies in the top ten. V shed 7 bases and J 0 bases; nucleotides not matched to a gene: 5. The CDR3 has 16 residues. Germline V CDR1 and CDR2: DFQATT, SNEGSKA (reference sequence). This record comes from a study of blood T cells in healthy people across ages. Overall study results and limits: Unsorted PBMCs blocked a conclusive comparison of naive and antigen-experienced cells.

Whenever a sample was processed, at least 6 million PBMCs were isolated. The chain is built from TRBV20-1 and TRBJ2-5, with 16 bases lining up with TRBD2. The sample taken for sequencing was blood. This TCR was recovered from a man aged 40-49 years in good health. Here the CDR3 DNA reads TGCAGTGTCACCGGGACTAGCGGGGGGGACCAAGAGACCCAGTACTTC. It encodes CSVTGTSGGDQETQYF.